The rows below give T cell receptor beta chains drawn from one sample of a study of human T cells and chemical hapten exposure. Using its own MiXCR run on the RACE reads, TCRdb lists one record per CDR3 protein. The sample has around 110,000 distinct CDR3 sequences, around 10% seen once. Specimen: whole blood, collected in connection with sensitization to the hapten diphenylcyclopropenone (DPC). Source of these receptors: a woman aged 45-65 years with alopecia areata. Some clones in this sample may be carry-over from other donors' samples. The CDR3 runs from the conserved cysteine through the conserved F or W. D genes are given only for firm matches. Clone size, where shown, is once, few, many, or a class for clones that have expanded.

D gene,clone size,V gene,J gene,CDR3 protein,CDR3 DNA
.,.,TRBV6-6,TRBJ2-5,CASSYRRAEYQETQYF,TGTGCCAGCAGTTACAGGCGGGCGGAGTACCAAGAGACCCAGTACTTC
TRBD1,few,TRBV7-8,TRBJ1-3,CASSLLRDRAPGNTIYF,TGTGCCAGCAGCTTACTCCGGGACAGGGCCCCTGGAAACACCATATATTTT
.,many,TRBV10-3,TRBJ2-5,CAISERGRPVEETQYF,TGTGCCATCAGTGAGAGGGGCCGACCCGTCGAAGAGACCCAGTACTTC
TRBD1,.,TRBV12-3/TRBV12-4,TRBJ2-1,CASNRQGYEQFF,TGTGCCAGCAACCGACAGGGATATGAGCAGTTCTTC
.,many,TRBV7-9,TRBJ1-6,CASSQPVGGAGYSPLHF,TGTGCCAGCAGCCAACCAGTGGGTGGGGCTGGATATTCACCCCTCCACTTT
.,many,TRBV7-2,TRBJ2-3,CASSLERLTPDTQYF,TGTGCCAGCAGCTTAGAGAGGCTGACCCCAGATACGCAGTATTTT
TRBD2,.,TRBV11-2,TRBJ2-5,CASSPRTSGSWETQYF,TGTGCCAGCAGCCCCCGGACTAGCGGGAGTTGGGAGACCCAGTACTTC
.,few,TRBV3-1,TRBJ2-1,CASSQESGQIPYNEQFF,TGTGCCAGCAGCCAAGAATCTGGGCAAATCCCCTACAATGAGCAGTTCTTC
.,many,TRBV11-2,TRBJ1-6,CASSGTQGSYNSPLHF,TGTGCCAGCAGCGGTACACAAGGATCCTATAATTCACCCCTCCACTTT
TRBD1,many,TRBV28,TRBJ1-4,CASSFWDRPYEKLFF,TGTGCCAGCAGTTTTTGGGACAGGCCTTATGAAAAACTGTTTTTT
.,.,TRBV19,TRBJ1-5,CASSRQEYSNQPQHF,TGTGCCAGTAGTAGACAGGAGTATAGCAATCAGCCCCAGCATTTT
TRBD1,.,TRBV18,TRBJ1-2,CASFRQGANGYTF,TGTGCCAGCTTTAGACAGGGGGCCAATGGCTACACCTTC
.,.,TRBV20-1,TRBJ2-7,CSGNRPPYEQYF,TGCAGTGGGAACAGGCCCCCCTACGAGCAGTACTTC
.,few,TRBV7-2,TRBJ1-6,CASSGTFNSPLHF,TGTGCCAGCTCCGGGACCTTTAATTCACCCCTCCACTTT
TRBD1,few,TRBV11-2,TRBJ2-1,CASSLGTGYGNEQFF,TGTGCCAGCAGCTTAGGGACAGGGTACGGGAATGAGCAGTTCTTC
.,.,TRBV28,TRBJ2-5,CASSPQGHQETQYF,TGTGCCAGCAGTCCCCAGGGACACCAAGAGACCCAGTACTTC
TRBD2,many,TRBV7-2,TRBJ2-2,CASSLKRREDNTGELFF,TGTGCCAGCAGCTTAAAACGGCGGGAGGATAACACCGGGGAGCTGTTTTTT
TRBD2,few,TRBV11-1,TRBJ2-1,CASSPGTSYNEQFF,TGTGCCAGCAGCCCCGGGACTAGCTATAATGAGCAGTTCTTC
TRBD1,many,TRBV7-2,TRBJ2-5,CASSLGDRGQETQYF,TGTGCCAGCAGCTTAGGGGACAGGGGGCAAGAGACCCAGTACTTC
.,many,TRBV7-8,TRBJ1-2,CASSLESSNYGYTF,TGTGCCAGCAGCTTAGAGAGTTCTAACTATGGCTACACCTTC
TRBD2,.,TRBV29-1,TRBJ2-7,CSVGKTSGTRYEQYF,TGCAGCGTTGGGAAGACTAGCGGGACTCGCTACGAGCAGTACTTC
TRBD1,.,TRBV7-9,TRBJ1-2,CASSLAVGGPSNYGYTF,TGTGCCAGCAGCTTAGCGGTAGGGGGCCCTTCTAACTATGGCTACACCTTC
.,.,TRBV7-2,TRBJ1-1,CASSLFVLENTEAFF,TGTGCCAGCAGCCTCTTCGTCCTAGAGAACACTGAAGCTTTCTTT
.,many,TRBV20-1,TRBJ2-1,CSASLLLGSYNEQFF,TGCAGTGCTTCCCTCTTACTAGGCTCCTACAATGAGCAGTTCTTC
.,.,TRBV20-1,TRBJ1-2,CTSIDGIGYTF,TGCACCTCAATCGACGGGATAGGCTACACCTTC
.,.,TRBV20-1,TRBJ2-7,CSAPQSLGGFYEQYF,TGCAGTGCTCCTCAATCCCTAGGGGGGTTTTACGAGCAGTACTTC
.,few,TRBV25-1,TRBJ1-6,CASSAVTGNSPLHF,TGTGCCAGCAGTGCCGTAACAGGGAATTCACCCCTCCACTTT
.,many,TRBV24-1,TRBJ2-3,CATSVRDTQYF,TGTGCCACCAGTGTAAGAGATACGCAGTATTTT
.,.,TRBV5-4,TRBJ2-7,CASSAGGAGLYEQYF,TGTGCCAGCAGCGCGGGCGGCGCGGGGCTCTACGAGCAGTACTTC
.,.,TRBV7-9,TRBJ1-1,CASSLAGRGPEAFF,TGTGCCAGCAGCTTAGCGGGCAGGGGCCCTGAAGCTTTCTTT
TRBD1,many,TRBV11-2,TRBJ2-7,CASSSKGGPGLEQYF,TGTGCCAGCAGCTCGAAAGGGGGCCCGGGCCTCGAGCAGTACTTC